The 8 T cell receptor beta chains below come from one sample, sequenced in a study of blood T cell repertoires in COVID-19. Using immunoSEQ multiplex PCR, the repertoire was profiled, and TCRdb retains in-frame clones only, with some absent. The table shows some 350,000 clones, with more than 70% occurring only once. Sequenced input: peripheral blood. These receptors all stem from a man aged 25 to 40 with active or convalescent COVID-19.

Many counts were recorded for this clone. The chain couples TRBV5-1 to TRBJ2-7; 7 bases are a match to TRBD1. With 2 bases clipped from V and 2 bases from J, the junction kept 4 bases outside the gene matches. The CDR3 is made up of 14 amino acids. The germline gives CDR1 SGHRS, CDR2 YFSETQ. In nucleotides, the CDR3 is TGCGCCAGCAGCTTCTTAGGGACAGCCTACGAGCAGTACTTC. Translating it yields CASSFLGTAYEQYF.

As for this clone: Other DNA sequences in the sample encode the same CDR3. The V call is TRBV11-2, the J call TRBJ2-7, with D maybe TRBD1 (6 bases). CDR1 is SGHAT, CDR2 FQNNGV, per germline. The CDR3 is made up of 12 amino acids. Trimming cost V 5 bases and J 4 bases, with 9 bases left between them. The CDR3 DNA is TGTGCCAGCAGCCTACAGGGTTACGAGCAGTACTTC. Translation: CASSLQGYEQYF.

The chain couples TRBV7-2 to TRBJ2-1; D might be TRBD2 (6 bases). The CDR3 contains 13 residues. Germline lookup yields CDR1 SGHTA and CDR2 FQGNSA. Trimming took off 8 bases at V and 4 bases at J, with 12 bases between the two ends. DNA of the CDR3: TGTGCCAGCCGGGGGATTGATTACAATGAGCAGTTCTTC. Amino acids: CASRGIDYNEQFF.

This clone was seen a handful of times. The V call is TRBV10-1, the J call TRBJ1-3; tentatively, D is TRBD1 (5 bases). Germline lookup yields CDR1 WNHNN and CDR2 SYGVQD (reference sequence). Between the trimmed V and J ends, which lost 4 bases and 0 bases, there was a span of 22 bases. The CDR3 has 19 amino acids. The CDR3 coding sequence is TGCGCCAGCAGTGGGACGCCTTTCTTCAGGGACTACTCTGGAAACACCATATATTTT. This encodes CASSGTPFFRDYSGNTIYF.

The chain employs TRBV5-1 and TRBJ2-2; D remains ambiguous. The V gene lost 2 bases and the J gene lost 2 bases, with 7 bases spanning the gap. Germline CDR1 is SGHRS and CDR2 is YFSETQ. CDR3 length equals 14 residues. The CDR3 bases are TGCGCCAGCAGCTTTACAGCCAACACCGGGGAGCTGTTTTTT. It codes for CASSFTANTGELFF.

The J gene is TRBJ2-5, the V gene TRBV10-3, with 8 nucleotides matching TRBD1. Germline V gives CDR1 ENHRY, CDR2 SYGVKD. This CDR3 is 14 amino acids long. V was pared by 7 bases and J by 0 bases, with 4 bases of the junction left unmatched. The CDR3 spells CAIKKDRDQETQYF. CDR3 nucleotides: TGTGCCATCAAAAAGGACAGGGACCAAGAGACCCAGTACTTC.

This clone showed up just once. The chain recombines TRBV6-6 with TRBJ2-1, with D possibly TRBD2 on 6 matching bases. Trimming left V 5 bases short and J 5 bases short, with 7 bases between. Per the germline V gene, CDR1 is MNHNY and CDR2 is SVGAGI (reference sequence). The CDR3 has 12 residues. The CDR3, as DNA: TGTGCCAGCAGTCGCGGGGACAATGAGCAGTTCTTC. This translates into CASSRGDNEQFF.

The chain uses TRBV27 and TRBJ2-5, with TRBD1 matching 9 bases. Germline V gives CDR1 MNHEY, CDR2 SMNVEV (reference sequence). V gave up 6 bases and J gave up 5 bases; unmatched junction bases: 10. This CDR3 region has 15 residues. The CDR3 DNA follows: TGTGCCAGCAGGAACGGGACAGGGCGTTGGGAGACCCAGTACTTC. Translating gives CASRNGTGRWETQYF.